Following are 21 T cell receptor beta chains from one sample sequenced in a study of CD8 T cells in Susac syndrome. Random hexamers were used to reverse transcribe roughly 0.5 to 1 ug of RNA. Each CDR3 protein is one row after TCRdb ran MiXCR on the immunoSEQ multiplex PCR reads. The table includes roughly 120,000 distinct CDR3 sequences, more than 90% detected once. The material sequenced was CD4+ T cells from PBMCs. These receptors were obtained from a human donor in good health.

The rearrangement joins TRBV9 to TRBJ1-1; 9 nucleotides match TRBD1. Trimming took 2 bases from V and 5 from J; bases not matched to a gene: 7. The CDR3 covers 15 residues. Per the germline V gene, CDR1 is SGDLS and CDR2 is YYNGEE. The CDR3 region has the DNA TGTGCCAGCAGCGTGTGGACAGGGGTTGGTACTGAAGCTTTCTTT. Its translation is CASSVWTGVGTEAFF.

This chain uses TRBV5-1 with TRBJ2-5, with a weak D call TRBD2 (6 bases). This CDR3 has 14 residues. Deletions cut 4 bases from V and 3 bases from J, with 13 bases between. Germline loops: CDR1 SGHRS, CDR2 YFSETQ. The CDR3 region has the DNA TGCGCCAGCAGCACCGGGACTTTAAAAGAGACCCAGTACTTC. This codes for CASSTGTLKETQYF.

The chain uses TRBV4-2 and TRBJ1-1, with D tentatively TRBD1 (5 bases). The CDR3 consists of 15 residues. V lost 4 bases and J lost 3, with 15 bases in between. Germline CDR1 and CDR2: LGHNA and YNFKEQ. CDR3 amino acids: CASSRGSGEDTEAFF. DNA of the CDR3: TGTGCCAGCAGCCGGGGGTCTGGGGAGGACACTGAAGCTTTCTTT.

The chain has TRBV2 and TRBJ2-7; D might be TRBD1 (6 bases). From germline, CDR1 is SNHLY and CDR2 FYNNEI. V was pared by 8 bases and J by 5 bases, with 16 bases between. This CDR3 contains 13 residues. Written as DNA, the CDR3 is TGTGCCAGCCAATTCCAACAGGGAAACGAGCAGTACTTC. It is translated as CASQFQQGNEQYF.

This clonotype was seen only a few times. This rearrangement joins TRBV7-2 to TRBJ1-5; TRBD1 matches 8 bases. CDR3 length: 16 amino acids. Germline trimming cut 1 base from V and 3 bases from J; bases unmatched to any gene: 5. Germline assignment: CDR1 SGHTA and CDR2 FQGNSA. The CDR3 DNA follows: TGTGCCAGCAGCTTAGGTGGGACAGGCTCCAATCAGCCCCAGCATTTT. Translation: CASSLGGTGSNQPQHF.

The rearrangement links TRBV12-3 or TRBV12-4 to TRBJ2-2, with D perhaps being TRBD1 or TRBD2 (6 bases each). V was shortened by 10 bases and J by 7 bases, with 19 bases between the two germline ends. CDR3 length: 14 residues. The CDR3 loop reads CATTIVGGLGELFF. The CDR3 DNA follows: TGTGCCACTACGATAGTAGGGGGACTCGGGGAGCTGTTTTTT.

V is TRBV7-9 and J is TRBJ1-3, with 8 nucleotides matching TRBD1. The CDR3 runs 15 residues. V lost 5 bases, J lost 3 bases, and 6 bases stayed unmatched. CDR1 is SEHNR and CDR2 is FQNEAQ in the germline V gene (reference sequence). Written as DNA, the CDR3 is TGTGCCAGCAGCCCGGACAGGGAAGGTGGAAACACCATATATTTT. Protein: CASSPDREGGNTIYF. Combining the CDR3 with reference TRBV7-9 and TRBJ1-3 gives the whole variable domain DTGVSQNPRHKITKRGQNVTFRCDPISEHNRLYWYRQTLGQGPEFLTYFQNEAQLEKSRLLSDRFSAERPKGSFSTLEIQRTEQGDSAMYLCASSPDREGGNTIYFGEGSWLTVV.

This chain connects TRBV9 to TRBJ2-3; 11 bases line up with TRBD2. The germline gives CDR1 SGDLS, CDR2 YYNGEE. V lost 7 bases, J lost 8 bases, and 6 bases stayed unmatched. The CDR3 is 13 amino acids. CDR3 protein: CASGLAGGGTQYF. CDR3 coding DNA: TGTGCCAGCGGTCTAGCGGGAGGAGGTACGCAGTATTTT.

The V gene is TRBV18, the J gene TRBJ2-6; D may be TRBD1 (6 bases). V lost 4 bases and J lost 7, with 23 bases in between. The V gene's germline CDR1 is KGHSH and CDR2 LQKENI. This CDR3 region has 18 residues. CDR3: CASSRDRRILWVANVLTF. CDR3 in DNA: TGTGCCAGCTCACGCGACAGGCGGATACTCTGGGTAGCCAACGTCCTGACTTTC.

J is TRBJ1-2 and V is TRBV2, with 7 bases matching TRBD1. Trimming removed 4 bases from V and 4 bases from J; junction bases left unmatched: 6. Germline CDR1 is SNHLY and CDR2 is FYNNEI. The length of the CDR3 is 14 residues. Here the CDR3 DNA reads TGTGCCAGCAGTGTGGACAGGAGGGGCTATGGCTACACCTTC. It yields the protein CASSVDRRGYGYTF.

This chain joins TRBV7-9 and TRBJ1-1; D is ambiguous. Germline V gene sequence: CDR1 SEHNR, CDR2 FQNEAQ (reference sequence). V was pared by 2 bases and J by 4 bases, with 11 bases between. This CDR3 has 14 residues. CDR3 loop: CASSLRESSTEAFF. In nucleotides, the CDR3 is TGTGCCAGCAGCTTACGGGAATCGAGCACTGAAGCTTTCTTT. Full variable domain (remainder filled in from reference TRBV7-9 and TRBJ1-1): DTGVSQNPRHKITKRGQNVTFRCDPISEHNRLYWYRQTLGQGPEFLTYFQNEAQLEKSRLLSDRFSAERPKGSFSTLEIQRTEQGDSAMYLCASSLRESSTEAFFGQGTRLTVV.

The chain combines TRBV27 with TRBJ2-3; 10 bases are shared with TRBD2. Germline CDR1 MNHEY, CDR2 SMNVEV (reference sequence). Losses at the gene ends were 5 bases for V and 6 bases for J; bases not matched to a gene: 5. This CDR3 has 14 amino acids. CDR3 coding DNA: TGTGCCAGCAGTACTAGCGGGGAGAGGGATACGCAGTATTTT. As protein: CASSTSGERDTQYF.

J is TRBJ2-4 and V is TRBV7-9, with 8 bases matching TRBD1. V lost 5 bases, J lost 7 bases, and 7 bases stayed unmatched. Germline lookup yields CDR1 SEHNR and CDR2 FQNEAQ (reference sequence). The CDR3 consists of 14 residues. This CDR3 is CASSDGQGRNIQYF. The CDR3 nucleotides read TGTGCCAGCAGCGATGGACAGGGTCGGAACATTCAGTACTTC. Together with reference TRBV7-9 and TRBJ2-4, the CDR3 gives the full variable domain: DTGVSQNPRHKITKRGQNVTFRCDPISEHNRLYWYRQTLGQGPEFLTYFQNEAQLEKSRLLSDRFSAERPKGSFSTLEIQRTEQGDSAMYLCASSDGQGRNIQYFGAGTRLSVL.

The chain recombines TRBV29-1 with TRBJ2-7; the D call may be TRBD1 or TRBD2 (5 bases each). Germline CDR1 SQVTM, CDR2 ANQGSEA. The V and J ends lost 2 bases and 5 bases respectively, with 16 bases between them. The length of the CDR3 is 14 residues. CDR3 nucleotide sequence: TGCAGCGTTGAATGGAGGCAGGGTCGGGACGAGCAGTACTTC. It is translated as CSVEWRQGRDEQYF.

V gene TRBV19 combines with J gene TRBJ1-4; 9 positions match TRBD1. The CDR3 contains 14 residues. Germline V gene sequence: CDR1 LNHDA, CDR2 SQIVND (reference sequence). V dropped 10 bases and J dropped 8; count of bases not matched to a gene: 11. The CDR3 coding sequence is TGTGCCACCGGGACCGGGACAGGGTCGGAAAAACTGTTTTTT. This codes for CATGTGTGSEKLFF.

The CDR3 is CASCTGGGGSYEQYF. For the CDR3, the DNA is TGTGCCAGTTGCACCGGAGGGGGAGGCTCCTACGAGCAGTACTTC. The chain combines TRBV28 with TRBJ2-7; TRBD1 or TRBD2 may be the D gene (6 bases each). The CDR3 extends over 15 amino acids. V gave up 9 bases and J gave up 0 bases, with 18 bases separating them. Germline CDR1 and CDR2: MDHEN and SYDVKM. Full variable domain (remainder filled in from reference TRBV28 and TRBJ2-7): DVKVTQSSRYLVKRTGEKVFLECVQDMDHENMFWYRQDPGLGLRLIYFSYDVKMKEKGDIPEGYSVSREKKERFSLILESASTNQTSMYLCASCTGGGGSYEQYFGPGTRLTVT.

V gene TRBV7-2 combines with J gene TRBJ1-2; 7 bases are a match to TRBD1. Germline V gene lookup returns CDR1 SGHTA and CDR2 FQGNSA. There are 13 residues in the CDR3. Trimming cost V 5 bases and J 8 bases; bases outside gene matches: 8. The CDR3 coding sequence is TGTGCCAGCAGCGGGGACAGTATCGGAGGCTACACCTTC. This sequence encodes CASSGDSIGGYTF.

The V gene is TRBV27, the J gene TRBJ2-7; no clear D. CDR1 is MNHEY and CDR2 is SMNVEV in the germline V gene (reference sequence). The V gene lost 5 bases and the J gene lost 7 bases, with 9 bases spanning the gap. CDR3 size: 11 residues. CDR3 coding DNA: TGTGCCAGCAGTACCGGGCCTGAGCAGTACTTC. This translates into CASSTGPEQYF.

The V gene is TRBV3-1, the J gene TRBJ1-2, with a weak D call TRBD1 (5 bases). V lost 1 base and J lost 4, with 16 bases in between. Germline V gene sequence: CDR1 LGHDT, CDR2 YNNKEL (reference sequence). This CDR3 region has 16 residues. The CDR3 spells CASSQGATGAGYGYTF. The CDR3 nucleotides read TGTGCCAGCAGCCAAGGCGCGACTGGGGCCGGCTATGGCTACACCTTC.

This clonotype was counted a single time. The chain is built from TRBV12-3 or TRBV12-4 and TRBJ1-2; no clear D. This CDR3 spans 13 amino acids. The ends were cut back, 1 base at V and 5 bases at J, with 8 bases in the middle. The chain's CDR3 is CASSLVRNYGYTF. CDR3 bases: TGTGCCAGCAGTTTAGTAAGGAATTATGGCTACACCTTC.

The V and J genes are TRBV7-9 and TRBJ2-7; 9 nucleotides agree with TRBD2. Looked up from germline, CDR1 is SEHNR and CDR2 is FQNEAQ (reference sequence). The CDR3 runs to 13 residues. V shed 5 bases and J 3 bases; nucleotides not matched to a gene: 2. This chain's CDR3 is CASSPTSGYEQYF. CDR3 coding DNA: TGTGCCAGCAGCCCGACTAGCGGCTACGAGCAGTACTTC.